The present T cell receptor beta chain was sequenced within a study of beta chain features in type 1 diabetes. The CDR3 consists of 16 residues. Germline trimming cut 4 bases from V and 3 bases from J; bases unmatched to any gene: 12. The germline CDR1 and CDR2 sequences are SGHTA and FQGNSA. cDNA synthesis used the whole RNA isolate, giving expressed TCRB sequences. TCRdb keeps only in-frame clones here, not all; method: immunoSEQ multiplex PCR. The sample lists under 95,000 clones, roughly a third occurring once. The sequence was collected from a woman under 30 in good health. The V gene is TRBV7-2, the J gene TRBJ2-7, with 7 positions matching TRBD1. The sequenced material came from stem cell memory CD4+ T cells from blood. The CDR3 sequence: CASSSGYRGKGYEQYF. The CDR3 DNA is TGTGCCAGCAGCTCGGGATACAGGGGAAAGGGCTACGAGCAGTACTTC.